The 3 T cell receptor beta chains listed next were all sequenced from one sample in a study of blood T cell repertoires in COVID-19. Assay used: immunoSEQ multiplex PCR; TCRdb lists only in-frame clones, some missing. This sample has roughly 230,000 clones; roughly 89% occur once, and the top ten carry around 1.9%. Sequenced input: peripheral blood. These receptors were collected from a woman aged 55-69 years with COVID-19, enrolled during active disease.

V is TRBV14 and J is TRBJ1-6; no firm D call. CDR1 and CDR2 from the germline V gene are SGHDN and FVKESK. V was cut by 0 bases and J by 0 bases, with 12 bases left in between. This CDR3 region has 18 residues. The CDR3 sequence: CASSQDIRGSSYNSPLHF. The CDR3, as DNA: TGTGCCAGCAGCCAAGATATCCGGGGAAGCTCCTATAATTCACCCCTCCACTTT.

The genes are TRBV29-1 and TRBJ2-1; D gene unclear. Germline loops: CDR1 SQVTM, CDR2 ANQGSEA. V was trimmed by 4 bases and J by 0 bases, leaving 10 bases between them. This CDR3 has 14 residues. Here the CDR3 DNA reads TGCAGCGTTGGTTTCCAGCGCTCCTACAATGAGCAGTTCTTC. This encodes CSVGFQRSYNEQFF.

V is TRBV7-2 and J is TRBJ1-2, with 7 bases matching TRBD1. This CDR3 spans 15 amino acids. The V segment lost 7 bases and the J segment 1 base; nucleotides outside the gene matches: 9. Germline V lookup: CDR1 SGHTA, CDR2 FQGNSA. This CDR3 is CASTLPGGSNYGYTF. For the CDR3, the DNA is TGTGCCAGCACCCTACCAGGGGGTAGTAACTATGGCTACACCTTC.